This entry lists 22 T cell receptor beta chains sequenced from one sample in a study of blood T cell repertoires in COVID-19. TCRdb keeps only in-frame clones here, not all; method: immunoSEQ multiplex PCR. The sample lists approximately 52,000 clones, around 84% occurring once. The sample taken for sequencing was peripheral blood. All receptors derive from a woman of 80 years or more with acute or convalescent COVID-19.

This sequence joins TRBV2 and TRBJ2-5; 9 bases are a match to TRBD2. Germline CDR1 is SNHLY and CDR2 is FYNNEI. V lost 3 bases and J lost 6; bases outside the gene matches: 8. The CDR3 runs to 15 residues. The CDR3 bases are TGTGCCAGCAGTGAGATGGCGGGGGGGCCACAGACCCAGTACTTC. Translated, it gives CASSEMAGGPQTQYF. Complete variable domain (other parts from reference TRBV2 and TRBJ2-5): EPEVTQTPSHQVTQMGQEVILRCVPISNHLYFYWYRQILGQKVEFLVSFYNNEISEKSEIFDDQFSVERPDGSNFTLKIRSTKLEDSAMYFCASSEMAGGPQTQYFGPGTRLLVL.

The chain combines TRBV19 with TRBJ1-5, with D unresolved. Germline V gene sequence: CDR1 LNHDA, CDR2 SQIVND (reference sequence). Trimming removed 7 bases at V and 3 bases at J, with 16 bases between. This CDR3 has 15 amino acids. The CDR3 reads CASIPGRAYNQPQHF. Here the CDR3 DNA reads TGTGCCAGTATCCCCGGGAGGGCCTACAATCAGCCCCAGCATTTT.

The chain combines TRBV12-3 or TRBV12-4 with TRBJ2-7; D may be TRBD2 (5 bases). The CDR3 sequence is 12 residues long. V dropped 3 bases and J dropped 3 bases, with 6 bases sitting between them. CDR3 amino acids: CASSFGSYEQYF. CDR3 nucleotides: TGTGCCAGCAGTTTTGGGAGCTACGAGCAGTACTTC.

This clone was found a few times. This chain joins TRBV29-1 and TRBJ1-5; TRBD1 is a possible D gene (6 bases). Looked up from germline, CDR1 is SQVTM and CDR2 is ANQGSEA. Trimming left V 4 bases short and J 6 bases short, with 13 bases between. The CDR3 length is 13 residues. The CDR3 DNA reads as TGCAGCGTTGTACCAGGGGAAGGTCAGCCCCAGCATTTT. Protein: CSVVPGEGQPQHF.

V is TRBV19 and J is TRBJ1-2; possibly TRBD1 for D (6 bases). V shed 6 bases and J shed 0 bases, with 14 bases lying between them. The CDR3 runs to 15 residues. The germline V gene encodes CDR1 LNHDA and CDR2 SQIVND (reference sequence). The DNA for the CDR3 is TGTGCCAGTAGGAAACCGGGACAAACTAACTATGGCTACACCTTC. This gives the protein CASRKPGQTNYGYTF.

The CDR3 region has the DNA TGTGCCAGTAGGCCCACCGGGACAGGGAGGAATAACGATAATTCACCCCTCCACTTT. This codes for CASRPTGTGRNNDNSPLHF. The V gene is TRBV19, the J gene TRBJ1-6, with 9 bases identical to TRBD1. V lost 6 bases, J lost 5 bases, and 17 bases stayed unmatched. The germline gives CDR1 LNHDA, CDR2 SQIVND (reference sequence). The CDR3 consists of 19 residues.

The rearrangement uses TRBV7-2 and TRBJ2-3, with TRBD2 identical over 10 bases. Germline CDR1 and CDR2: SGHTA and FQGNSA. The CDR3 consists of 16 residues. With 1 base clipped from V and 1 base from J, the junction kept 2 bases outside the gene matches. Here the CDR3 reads CASSLGLAGGTDTQYF. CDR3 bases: TGTGCCAGCAGCTTAGGGCTAGCGGGGGGCACAGATACGCAGTATTTT.

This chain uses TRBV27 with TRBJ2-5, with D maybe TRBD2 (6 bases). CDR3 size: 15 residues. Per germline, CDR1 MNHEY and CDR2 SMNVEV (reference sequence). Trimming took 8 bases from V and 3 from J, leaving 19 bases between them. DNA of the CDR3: TGTGCCAGCGGGGTTAGCGCGGGGAGAAAAGAGACCCAGTACTTC. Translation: CASGVSAGRKETQYF.

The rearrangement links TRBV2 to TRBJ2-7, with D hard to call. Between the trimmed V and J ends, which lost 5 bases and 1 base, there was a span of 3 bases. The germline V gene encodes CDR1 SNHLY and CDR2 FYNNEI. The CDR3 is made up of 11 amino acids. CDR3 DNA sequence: TGTGCCAGCAGTCTGTCCTACGAGCAGTACTTC. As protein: CASSLSYEQYF.

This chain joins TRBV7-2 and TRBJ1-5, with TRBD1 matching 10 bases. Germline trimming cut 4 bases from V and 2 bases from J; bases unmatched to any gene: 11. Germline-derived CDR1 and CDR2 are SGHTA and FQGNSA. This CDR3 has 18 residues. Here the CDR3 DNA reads TGTGCCAGCAGCTCGGGACAGGGGATAGGATTGGGCAATCAGCCCCAGCATTTT. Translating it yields CASSSGQGIGLGNQPQHF.

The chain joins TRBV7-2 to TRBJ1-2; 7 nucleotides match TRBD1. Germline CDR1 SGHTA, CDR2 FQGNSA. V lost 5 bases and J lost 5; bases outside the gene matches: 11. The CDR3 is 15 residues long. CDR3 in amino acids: CASSQGGRTLYGYTF. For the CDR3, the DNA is TGTGCCAGCAGCCAAGGGGGCAGGACATTGTATGGCTACACCTTC.

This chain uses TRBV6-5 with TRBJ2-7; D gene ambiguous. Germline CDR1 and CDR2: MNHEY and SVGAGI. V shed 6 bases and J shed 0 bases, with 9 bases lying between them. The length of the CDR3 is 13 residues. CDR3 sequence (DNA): TGTGCCAGCAGAACAGACAACTCCTACGAGCAGTACTTC. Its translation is CASRTDNSYEQYF.

The CDR3 is CASSPQAHYGYTF. The CDR3 coding sequence is TGTGCCAGCAGCCCGCAGGCCCACTATGGCTACACCTTC. The chain couples TRBV3-1 (or the pseudogene TRBV3-2) to TRBJ1-2; D unresolved. CDR3 length equals 13 residues. The V and J ends lost 4 bases and 3 bases respectively, with 9 bases between them. The germline V gene has CDR1 LGHDT and CDR2 YNNKEL (reference sequence).

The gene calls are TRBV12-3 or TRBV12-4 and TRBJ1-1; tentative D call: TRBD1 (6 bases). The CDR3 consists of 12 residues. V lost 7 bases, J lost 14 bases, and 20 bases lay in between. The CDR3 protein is CASTLQGQAQFF. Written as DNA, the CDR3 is TGTGCCAGCACCCTGCAGGGGCAGGCTCAGTTCTTT.

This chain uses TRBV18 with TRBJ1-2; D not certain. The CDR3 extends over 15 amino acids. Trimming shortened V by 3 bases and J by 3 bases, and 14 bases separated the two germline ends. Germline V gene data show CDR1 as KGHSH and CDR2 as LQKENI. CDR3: CASSPLSPQDYGYTF. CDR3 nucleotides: TGTGCCAGCTCACCCCTGTCCCCCCAGGACTATGGCTACACCTTC.

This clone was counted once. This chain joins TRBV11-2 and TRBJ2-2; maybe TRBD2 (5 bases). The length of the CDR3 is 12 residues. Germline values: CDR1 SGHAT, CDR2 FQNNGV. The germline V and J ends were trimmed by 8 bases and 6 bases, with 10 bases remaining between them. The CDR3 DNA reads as TGTGCCAGCGGACTTCCGGCCGGGGAGCTGTTTTTT. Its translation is CASGLPAGELFF.

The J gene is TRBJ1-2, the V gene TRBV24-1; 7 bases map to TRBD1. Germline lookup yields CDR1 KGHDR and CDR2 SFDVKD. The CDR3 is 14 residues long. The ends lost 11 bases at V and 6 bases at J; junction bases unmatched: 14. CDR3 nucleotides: TGTGCCATCAATCGTGGAGGGACAGACCATGGCTACACCTTC. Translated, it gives CAINRGGTDHGYTF.

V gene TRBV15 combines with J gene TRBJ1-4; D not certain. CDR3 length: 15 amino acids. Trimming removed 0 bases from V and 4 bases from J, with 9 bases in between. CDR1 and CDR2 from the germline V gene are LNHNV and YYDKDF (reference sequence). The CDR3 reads CATSRDWESNEKLFF. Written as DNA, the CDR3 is TGTGCCACCAGCAGAGATTGGGAGAGTAATGAAAAACTGTTTTTT.

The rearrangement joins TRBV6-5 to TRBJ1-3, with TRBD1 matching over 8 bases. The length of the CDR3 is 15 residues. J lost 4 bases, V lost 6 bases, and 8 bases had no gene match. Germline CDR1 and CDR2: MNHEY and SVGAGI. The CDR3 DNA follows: TGTGCCAGCAGCCCCCAACAGGGGGACGGAAACACCATATATTTT. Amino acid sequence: CASSPQQGDGNTIYF.

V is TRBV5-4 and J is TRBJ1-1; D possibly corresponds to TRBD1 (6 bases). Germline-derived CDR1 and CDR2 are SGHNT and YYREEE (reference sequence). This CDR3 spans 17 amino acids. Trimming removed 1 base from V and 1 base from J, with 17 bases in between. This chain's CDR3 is CASSLPTGLDTNTEAFF. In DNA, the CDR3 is TGTGCCAGCAGCTTGCCGACAGGTCTCGATACGAACACTGAAGCTTTCTTT.

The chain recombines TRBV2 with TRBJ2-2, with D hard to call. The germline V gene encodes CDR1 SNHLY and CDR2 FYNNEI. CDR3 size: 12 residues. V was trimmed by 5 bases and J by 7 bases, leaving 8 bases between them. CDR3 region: CASSPPFGELFF. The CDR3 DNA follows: TGTGCCAGCAGTCCCCCCTTCGGGGAGCTGTTTTTT.

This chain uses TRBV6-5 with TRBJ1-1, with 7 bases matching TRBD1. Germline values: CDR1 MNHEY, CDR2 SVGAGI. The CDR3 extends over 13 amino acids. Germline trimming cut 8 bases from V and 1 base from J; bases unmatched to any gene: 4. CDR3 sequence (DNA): TGTGCCAGCTCCGGGACAGAGAACACTGAAGCTTTCTTT. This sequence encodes CASSGTENTEAFF.